This TCR beta chain derives from a study of radiation and T cells in renal cell carcinoma (dated by TCRdb to about 2020). About the full investigation: Samples came from a clinical trial, in which primary renal cell carcinomas received 15 Gy stereotactic body radiation therapy followed by nephrectomy 4 weeks later. In total, some 52 samples underwent TCR beta sequencing: approximately 25 tumors plus 27 peripheral blood samples. A total of 4,016,671 unique CDR3 nucleotide sequences, encoding 2.5 million to 3 million unique CDR3 amino acid sequences, were found across all 50 or so samples. Points the paper makes about the study in general: Top tumor clonotypes rose in blood from baseline to 2 weeks post-radiation, then contracted by 4 weeks, suggesting transient expansion of tumor-resident clones. No pretreatment tumor biopsies were available, so the baseline intratumoral presence of clonotypes could not be determined. Changes in the blood repertoire were not tracked past 4 weeks after treatment. Effects of radiation dose or scheduling on the TCR repertoire could not be addressed with the single-armed trial design.

Taken with the paper, the label for time point translates to: baseline pretreatment blood. The label giving this sample's treatment or condition can be read as: 15 Gy SBRT to primary tumor, nephrectomy 4 weeks later. To track tumor-enriched clonotypes, serial peripheral blood was sampled from radiation-treated patients at baseline and at 2 weeks and 4 weeks after SBRT. Every patient's renal cell carcinoma showed clear cell pathology. The QIAamp DNA Blood Mini Kit (Qiagen) was used to prepare genomic DNA for TCR sequencing. The analyses included only samples that passed all quality control checks. The immunoSEQ kit was used, according to the manufacturer's recommendations, to generate TCR beta libraries from genomic DNA. To prepare the libraries, a first multiplex PCR with proprietary primers was run, followed by a second PCR that added unique barcodes, and a bead cleanup was done after each round. A positive control reaction and a negative control reaction, both provided in the kit, were run with every batch of samples. The final libraries were assessed on an Agilent 4200 TapeStation D1000 ScreenTape, pooled by volume, and quantified by qPCR. Sequencing was performed on an Illumina NextSeq500 with a MidOutput 150-cycle cartridge, and 156 Read1 and 15 Index1 cycles were run with kit custom primers. The pooled library was loaded at about 0.98 pM, with a 20% PhiX control spiked in. Per the authors' processing: The vendor-processed data were analyzed in R, and a clonotype was defined as all T cells that share the same CDR3 nucleotide sequence. In the clone abundance analyses, frequencies were normalized to the 10,000 most abundant clones in each sample. Before analysis, public T cell clones were removed, and these numbered fewer than five per sample on average. Tumor-enriched and baseline blood-enriched clonotypes were defined by at least a 32-fold difference in abundance between compartments. Clonotypes expanded or contracted between blood time points were identified with a beta-binomial differential abundance model. Similarity between tumor and blood repertoires was quantified using the Baroni-Urbani and Buser coefficient, and groups were compared with two-tailed Wilcoxon tests in R. Entries here come from immuneACCESS through TCRdb and include only in-frame sequences with V and J called. Some clones fail to appear in such tables; in the studies checked, an unresolved V gene covers under half of the shortfall, and the cause of the remainder is unknown. The V and J calls and clone size were taken over from that table, and D and trimming were inferred from the DNA. The sample table lists about 59,000 clones, approximately 80% of them with a count of one. About 7.3% of the sample is held by the ten biggest clonotypes.

The junction shows trimming of 2 bases on V and 7 bases on J, plus 12 bases between the germline ends. The cysteine opens and the phenylalanine closes a CDR3 of 14 amino acids. Of the read, only the CDR3 DNA is kept; its 42 bases are in frame from base 1. The germline V gene specifies KGHSH as CDR1 and LQKENI as CDR2. A remark on this clone: This receptor's antigen is unknown. Per-base quality was not reported, and no clone a single base away is much larger than it.

This TCR was recovered from a man in his 60s with renal cell carcinoma. The sequenced sample was blood, obtained from a patient whose treatment included radiotherapy and nephrectomy. Recombination joined TRBV18 with TRBJ2-1; the best D guess is TRBD1, with 5 bases matching. Read as DNA, the sequence is TGTGCCAGCTCACCAGGGGCAGGAGTTAATGAGCAGTTCTTC. The encoded protein is CASSPGAGVNEQFF.